These 15 T cell receptor beta chains share one sample of origin, sequenced in a study of shared clonotypes between healthy human individuals. The protocol was immunoSEQ multiplex PCR, while the TCRdb copy is restricted to in-frame clones and leaves out a portion. Here the sample spans around 990,000 clones, 70% to 80% being singletons. The sequenced material came from memory CD4+ T cells from PBMCs. Subset denoted: CD45RA-negative fraction. Source of these receptors: a man between 18 and 29 years old in good health. Some clones in this sample may be carry-over from other donors' samples.

This clone was recorded only once. V and J are TRBV5-6 and TRBJ1-2, with a weak D call TRBD1 (6 bases). Germline V gene lookup returns CDR1 SGHDT and CDR2 YYEEEE. V shed 3 bases and J shed 2 bases, with 14 bases lying between them. There are 15 residues in the CDR3. The CDR3 spells CASSYGQGGNYGYTF. The CDR3, as DNA: TGTGCCAGCAGCTACGGACAAGGGGGAAACTATGGCTACACCTTC.

In this sample, this clone turned up a few times. The gene calls are TRBV5-1 and TRBJ2-1, with TRBD2 matching over 7 bases. Germline values: CDR1 SGHRS, CDR2 YFSETQ. This CDR3 has 14 residues. After removal of 3 bases from V and 5 bases from J, the junction contained 5 bases not matched to a gene. The CDR3 sequence: CASSSGTIHNEQFF. CDR3 nucleotides: TGCGCCAGCAGCTCCGGGACTATTCACAATGAGCAGTTCTTC.

V is TRBV5-4 and J is TRBJ1-3, with D possibly TRBD1 on 5 matching bases. The CDR3 totals 16 residues. The ends were cut back, 4 bases at V and 0 bases at J, with 14 bases in the middle. CDR1 and CDR2 from the germline V gene are SGHNT and YYREEE (reference sequence). The CDR3 region is CASSEGTLNSGNTIYF. The CDR3 coding sequence is TGTGCCAGCAGCGAGGGGACTTTAAACTCTGGAAACACCATATATTTT.

The V gene is TRBV18, the J gene TRBJ2-6, with a tentative D call TRBD2 (6 bases). The CDR3 has 16 amino acids. The V gene's germline CDR1 is KGHSH and CDR2 LQKENI. V lost 2 bases and J lost 2, with 10 bases in between. As DNA, the CDR3 is TGTGCCAGCTCACCAGGGGGGTTAGCTGGGGCCAACGTCCTGACTTTC. Amino acids: CASSPGGLAGANVLTF.

The chain employs TRBV4-2 and TRBJ2-7; 7 bases are shared with TRBD2. The V gene end was trimmed by 4 bases and the J gene end by 5 bases; junction bases not matched to a gene: 5. CDR1 and CDR2 (germline): LGHNA, YNFKEQ. The CDR3 has 13 residues. CDR3 sequence: CASSRTGRNEQYF. The CDR3 DNA is TGTGCCAGCAGCCGGACCGGGAGGAACGAGCAGTACTTC.

The rearrangement uses TRBV7-2 and TRBJ2-7; no clear D gene. V lost 2 bases and J 0 bases, leaving 11 bases between the germline ends. CDR3 length: 15 residues. Germline CDR1 SGHTA, CDR2 FQGNSA. The CDR3 region is CASSLYVSSSYEQYF. The CDR3 nucleotides read TGTGCCAGCAGCTTATACGTGTCAAGCTCCTACGAGCAGTACTTC.

The chain couples TRBV7-9 to TRBJ2-1; D is possibly TRBD2 (5 bases). V lost 1 base and J 7 bases, leaving 14 bases between the germline ends. The germline CDR1 and CDR2 sequences are SEHNR and FQNEAQ (reference sequence). This CDR3 has 15 amino acids. This CDR3 is CASSLDLAVRNEQFF. The CDR3 nucleotides read TGTGCCAGCAGCTTAGATCTAGCTGTCCGGAATGAGCAGTTCTTC. The entire variable domain, with the rest obtained from reference TRBV7-9 and TRBJ2-1, is as follows: DTGVSQNPRHKITKRGQNVTFRCDPISEHNRLYWYRQTLGQGPEFLTYFQNEAQLEKSRLLSDRFSAERPKGSFSTLEIQRTEQGDSAMYLCASSLDLAVRNEQFFGPGTRLTVL.

This rearrangement joins TRBV27 to TRBJ2-3; D remains ambiguous. The CDR3 spans 13 residues. Trimming removed 5 bases from V and 3 bases from J, with 9 bases in between. CDR1 and CDR2 from the germline V gene are MNHEY and SMNVEV (reference sequence). CDR3 sequence: CASSLRWTDTQYF. The CDR3 DNA follows: TGTGCCAGCAGTCTGCGGTGGACAGATACGCAGTATTTT.

The rearrangement joins TRBV4-2 to TRBJ2-7, with TRBD1 matching over 8 bases. The CDR3 loop spans 15 amino acids. Trimming cost V 4 bases and J 0 bases; bases outside gene matches: 5. In germline, CDR1 is LGHNA, CDR2 YNFKEQ. For the CDR3, the DNA is TGTGCCAGCAGCCCGGACAGGGTGAACTCCTACGAGCAGTACTTC. Amino acids: CASSPDRVNSYEQYF.

The chain joins TRBV5-1 to TRBJ1-5, with unresolved D. CDR3 length: 13 amino acids. V was clipped by 5 bases and J by 7 bases, with 13 bases between them. The germline V gene has CDR1 SGHRS and CDR2 YFSETQ. The CDR3 DNA is TGCGCCAGCAGTATTGGGTTCGGACAGCCCCAGCATTTT. Translating it yields CASSIGFGQPQHF.

The chain uses TRBV7-7 and TRBJ2-2; 7 bases are shared with TRBD1. With 5 bases clipped from V and 3 bases from J, the junction kept 6 bases outside the gene matches. Germline V gene lookup returns CDR1 SSHAT and CDR2 FNYEAQ (reference sequence). The CDR3 extends over 15 amino acids. In nucleotides, the CDR3 is TGTGCCAGCAGCCTGAGACAGGGCTACACCGGGGAGCTGTTTTTT. It translates to CASSLRQGYTGELFF.

Points on this clone: The same CDR3 is also encoded by other DNA sequences in this sample. V gene TRBV29-1 combines with J gene TRBJ2-5; D uncertain. Trimming removed 6 bases from V and 5 bases from J, with 10 bases in between. The CDR3 sequence is 11 residues long. Germline-derived CDR1 and CDR2 are SQVTM and ANQGSEA. The CDR3 DNA reads TGCAGCGTGGGTGTGGGGGAGACCCAGTACTTC. As protein: CSVGVGETQYF.

Notes on this clone: Other DNA sequences within the sample encode an identical CDR3. The chain recombines TRBV30 with TRBJ2-7; D unresolved. The V gene lost 1 base and the J gene lost 2 bases, with 3 bases spanning the gap. Germline values: CDR1 GTSNPN, CDR2 SVGIG (reference sequence). This CDR3 region has 11 residues. DNA for the CDR3: TGTGCCTGGAGTGCGACCTACGAGCAGTACTTC. It codes for CAWSATYEQYF.

The rearrangement joins TRBV2 to TRBJ1-2; TRBD1 is a possible D gene (5 bases). The CDR3 is 15 residues long. V lost 6 bases, J lost 2 bases, and 16 bases lay in between. Germline CDR1 and CDR2: SNHLY and FYNNEI. The CDR3 coding sequence is TGTGCCAGCAGGAGAGGGGAGGGGCCAAACTATGGCTACACCTTC. It encodes CASRRGEGPNYGYTF.

The chain recombines TRBV21-1 with TRBJ2-4; the table calls TRBD2, which could not be checked here. TRBV21-1 is listed as a pseudogene. CDR3 length equals 15 residues. The CDR3 sequence is CASSKLRPAKNIQYF. The CDR3 DNA follows: TGTGCCAGCAGCAAGCTGAGGCCAGCCAAAAACATTCAGTACTTC.